A single sample is the source of the 2 T cell receptor beta chains below, sequenced in a study of T cell responses to AZD1222 COVID-19 vaccine. Some clones are missing from TCRdb's copy, which holds only in-frame ones; the method was immunoSEQ multiplex PCR. Of more than 150,000 clones detected, around 92% appear once; the ten largest clones hold roughly a tenth. The sequencing used peripheral blood, collected on day 0 of AZD1222 vaccination. Every receptor here comes from an adult in good health.

The chain links TRBV19 to TRBJ1-3; D gene uncertain. The V gene lost 5 bases and the J gene lost 0 bases, with 14 bases spanning the gap. There are 16 residues in the CDR3. Germline assignment: CDR1 LNHDA and CDR2 SQIVND (reference sequence). This chain's CDR3 is CASSASGPLSGNTIYF. The CDR3 bases are TGTGCCAGTAGTGCATCGGGCCCCCTCTCTGGAAACACCATATATTTT.

This clone has only one observation. This rearrangement joins TRBV27 to TRBJ2-1; D is possibly TRBD1 or TRBD2 (5 bases each). CDR3 size: 15 residues. Germline V gene lookup returns CDR1 MNHEY and CDR2 SMNVEV (reference sequence). V was cut by 5 bases and J by 4 bases, with 15 bases left in between. The chain's CDR3 is CASSVAGTTYNEQFF. In nucleotides, the CDR3 is TGTGCCAGCAGTGTGGCCGGGACCACATACAATGAGCAGTTCTTC.